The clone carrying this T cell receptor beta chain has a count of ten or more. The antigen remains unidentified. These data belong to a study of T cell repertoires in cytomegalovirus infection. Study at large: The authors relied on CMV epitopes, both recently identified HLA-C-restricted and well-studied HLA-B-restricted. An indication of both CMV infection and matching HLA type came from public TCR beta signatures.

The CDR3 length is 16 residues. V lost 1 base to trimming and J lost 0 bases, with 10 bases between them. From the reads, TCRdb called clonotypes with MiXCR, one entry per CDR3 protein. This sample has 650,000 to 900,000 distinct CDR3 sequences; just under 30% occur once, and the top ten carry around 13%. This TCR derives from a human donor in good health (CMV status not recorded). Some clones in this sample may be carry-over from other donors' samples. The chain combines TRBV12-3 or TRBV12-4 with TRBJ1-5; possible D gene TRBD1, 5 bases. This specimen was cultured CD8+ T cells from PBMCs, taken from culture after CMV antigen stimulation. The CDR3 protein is CASSLVGQYSNQPQHF. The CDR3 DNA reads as TGTGCCAGCAGTTTAGTGGGGCAGTATAGCAATCAGCCCCAGCATTTT.